This T cell receptor beta chain comes out of a study of blood T cells in healthy people across ages. A second PCR, run for roughly 7 to 12 cycles, used a sample-barcoded 5' primer plus a J-beta primer mix. Each of the cDNA molecules was tagged by a template-switch adaptor with 12 random nucleotides. TCRdb ran MiXCR on the 5' RACE reads and lists one entry per CDR3 protein. The repertoire has 700,000 to 900,000 distinct CDR3 sequences, 40% to 65% of them found once; the top ten carry about 42%. Germline-derived CDR1 and CDR2 are KGHSH and LQKENI. V gave up 1 base and J gave up 2 bases, with 15 bases separating them. CDR3 length: 16 residues.

The chain carries TRBV18 and TRBJ2-7, with D possibly TRBD2 on 5 matching bases. The receptor comes from an elderly man in good health. Input material: blood. In DNA, the CDR3 is TGTGCCAGCTCACCACGAACCGGAGGTGGCACCTACGAGCAGTACTTC. This encodes CASSPRTGGGTYEQYF. The variable domain in full, completed from reference TRBV18 and TRBJ2-7, reads NAGVMQNPRHLVRRRGQEARLRCSPMKGHSHVYWYRQLPEEGLKFMVYLQKENIIDESGMPKERFSAEFPKEGPSILRIQQVVRGDSAAYFCASSPRTGGGTYEQYFGPGTRLTVT.